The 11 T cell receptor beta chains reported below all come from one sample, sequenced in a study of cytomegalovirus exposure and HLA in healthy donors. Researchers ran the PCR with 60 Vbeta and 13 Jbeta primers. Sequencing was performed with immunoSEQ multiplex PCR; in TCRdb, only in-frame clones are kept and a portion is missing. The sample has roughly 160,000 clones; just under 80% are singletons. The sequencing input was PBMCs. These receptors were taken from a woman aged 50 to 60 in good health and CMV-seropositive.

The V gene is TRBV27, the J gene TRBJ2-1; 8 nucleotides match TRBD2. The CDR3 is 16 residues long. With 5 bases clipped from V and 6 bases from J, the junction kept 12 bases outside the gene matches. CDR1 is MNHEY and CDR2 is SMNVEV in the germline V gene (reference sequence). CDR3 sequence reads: CASSLLAGRPLNEQFF. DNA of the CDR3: TGTGCCAGCAGTCTATTAGCGGGGCGCCCCCTCAATGAGCAGTTCTTC.

The CDR3 DNA sequence: TGCGCCAGCAGCTTGGTTCCTAGCGGGGGGGGTACGTTATACGAGCAGTACTTC. Encoded protein: CASSLVPSGGGTLYEQYF. The gene calls are TRBV5-1 and TRBJ2-5; 12 positions match TRBD2. The last part of the DNA fits TRBJ2-7 better; the J call may be wrong. CDR1 SGHRS and CDR2 YFSETQ come from the germline V gene. This CDR3 contains 18 residues.

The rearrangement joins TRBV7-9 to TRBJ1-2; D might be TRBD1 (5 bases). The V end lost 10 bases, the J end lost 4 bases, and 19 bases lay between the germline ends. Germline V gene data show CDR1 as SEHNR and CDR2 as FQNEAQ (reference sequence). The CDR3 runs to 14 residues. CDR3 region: CATTGGSLGYGYTF. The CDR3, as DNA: TGTGCCACCACCGGGGGTTCCCTGGGCTATGGCTACACCTTC.

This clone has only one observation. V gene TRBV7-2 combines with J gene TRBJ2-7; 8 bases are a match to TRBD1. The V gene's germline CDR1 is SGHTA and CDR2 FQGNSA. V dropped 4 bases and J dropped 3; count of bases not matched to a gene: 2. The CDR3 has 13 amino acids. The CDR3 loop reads CASSSTGGYEQYF. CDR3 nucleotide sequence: TGTGCCAGCAGCTCCACAGGGGGCTACGAGCAGTACTTC.

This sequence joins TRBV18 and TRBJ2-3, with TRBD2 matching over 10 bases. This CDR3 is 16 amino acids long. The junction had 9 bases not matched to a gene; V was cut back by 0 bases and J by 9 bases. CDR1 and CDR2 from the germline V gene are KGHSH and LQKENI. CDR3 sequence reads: CASSPPASGGARTQYF. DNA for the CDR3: TGTGCCAGCTCACCACCGGCCAGCGGGGGGGCCCGAACGCAGTATTTT. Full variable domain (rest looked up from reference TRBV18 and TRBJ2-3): NAGVMQNPRHLVRRRGQEARLRCSPMKGHSHVYWYRQLPEEGLKFMVYLQKENIIDESGMPKERFSAEFPKEGPSILRIQQVVRGDSAAYFCASSPPASGGARTQYFGPGTRLTVL.

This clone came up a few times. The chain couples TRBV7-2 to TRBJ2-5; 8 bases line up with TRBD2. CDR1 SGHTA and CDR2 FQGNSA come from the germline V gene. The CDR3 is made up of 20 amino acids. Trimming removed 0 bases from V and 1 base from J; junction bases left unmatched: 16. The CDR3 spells CASSLAASGRLILVQETQYF. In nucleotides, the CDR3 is TGTGCCAGCAGCTTAGCGGCAAGCGGGAGACTGATCTTGGTCCAAGAGACCCAGTACTTC.

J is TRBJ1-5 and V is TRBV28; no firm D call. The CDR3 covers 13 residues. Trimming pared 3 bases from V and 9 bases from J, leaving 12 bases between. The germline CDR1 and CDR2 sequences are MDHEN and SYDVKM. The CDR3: CASSFGGVRPQHF. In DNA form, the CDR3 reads TGTGCCAGCAGTTTTGGCGGGGTACGGCCCCAGCATTTT.

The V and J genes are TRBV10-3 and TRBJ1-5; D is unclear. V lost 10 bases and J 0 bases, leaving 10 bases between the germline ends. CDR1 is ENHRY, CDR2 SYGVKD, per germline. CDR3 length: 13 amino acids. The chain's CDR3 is CATSEGSNQPQHF. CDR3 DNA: TGTGCCACCTCCGAGGGTAGCAATCAGCCCCAGCATTTT.

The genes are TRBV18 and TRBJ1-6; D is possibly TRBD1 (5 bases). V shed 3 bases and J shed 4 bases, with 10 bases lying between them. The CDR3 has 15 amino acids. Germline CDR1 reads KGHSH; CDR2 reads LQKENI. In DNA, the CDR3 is TGTGCCAGCTCACCGAGGGAGGGGTATAATTCACCCCTCCACTTT. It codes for CASSPREGYNSPLHF. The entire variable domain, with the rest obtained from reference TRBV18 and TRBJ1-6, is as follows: NAGVMQNPRHLVRRRGQEARLRCSPMKGHSHVYWYRQLPEEGLKFMVYLQKENIIDESGMPKERFSAEFPKEGPSILRIQQVVRGDSAAYFCASSPREGYNSPLHFGNGTRLTVT.

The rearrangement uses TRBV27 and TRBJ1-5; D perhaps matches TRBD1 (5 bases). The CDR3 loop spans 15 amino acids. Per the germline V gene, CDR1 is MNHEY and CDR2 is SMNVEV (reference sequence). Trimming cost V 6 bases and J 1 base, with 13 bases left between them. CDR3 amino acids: CASRVDSVSNQPQHF. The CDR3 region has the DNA TGTGCCAGCAGGGTCGACAGTGTCAGCAATCAGCCCCAGCATTTT.

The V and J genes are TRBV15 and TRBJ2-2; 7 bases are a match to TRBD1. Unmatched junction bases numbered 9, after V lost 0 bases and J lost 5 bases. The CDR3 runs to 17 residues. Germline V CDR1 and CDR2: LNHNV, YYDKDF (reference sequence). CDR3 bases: TGTGCCACCAGCAGAGATAGTTACAGGGGTTTTACCGGGGAGCTGTTTTTT. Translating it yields CATSRDSYRGFTGELFF.